Given below is one T cell receptor beta chain in context. TCRdb's table, derived via immunoSEQ multiplex PCR, lists solely in-frame clones and lacks some. Here the sample spans roughly 13,000 clones, 65% to 75% being singletons. This CDR3 contains 15 residues. The ends were cut back, 3 bases at V and 5 bases at J, with 14 bases in the middle. From germline, CDR1 is KGHSH and CDR2 LQKENI. This specimen comes from a study of T cells after somatic rescue of genetic block. The TCR comes from a boy aged 5-17 years. The sequenced material came from peripheral blood mononuclear cells (PBMCs). This chain links TRBV18 with TRBJ2-1; perhaps TRBD2 as D (6 bases). The CDR3 DNA sequence: TGTGCCAGCTCACCCCGGGACTTCTTCGACAATGAGCAGTTCTTC. It translates to CASSPRDFFDNEQFF.